This TCR beta chain was retrieved from a study of blood T cell repertoires in COVID-19. Sequencing was performed with immunoSEQ multiplex PCR; in TCRdb, only in-frame clones are kept and a portion is missing. The sample contains 20,000 to 25,000 clones, around 89% of which appear only once. The CDR3 is 14 residues long. The V segment lost 8 bases and the J segment 9 bases; nucleotides outside the gene matches: 12. The germline CDR1 and CDR2 sequences are SNHLY and FYNNEI. The source is a human donor with active COVID-19. The donor label of this sample is uncertain. The chain employs TRBV2 and TRBJ2-1; 8 nucleotides align to TRBD2. Source material: peripheral blood. The CDR3 reads CASDKGSGSLEQFF. The CDR3 DNA is TGTGCCAGCGACAAGGGAAGCGGGAGTCTTGAGCAGTTCTTC.